These 11 T cell receptor beta chains were sequenced from one sample in a study of T cell responses to AZD1222 COVID-19 vaccine. The data were produced by immunoSEQ multiplex PCR, yet TCRdb's version contains in-frame clones alone and is incomplete. This sample yields about 130,000 clones, of which approximately 90% are seen a single time; over 1.5% belongs to the top ten. The material sequenced was peripheral blood, taken on day 0 of AZD1222 vaccination. The receptors derive from an adult in good health.

The chain couples TRBV7-8 to TRBJ1-4; a possible D gene is TRBD1 (5 bases). V shed 5 bases and J shed 6 bases, with 13 bases lying between them. Looked up from germline, CDR1 is SGHVS and CDR2 is FQNEAQ. CDR3 size: 14 residues. CDR3: CASSLRRGDEKLFF. The CDR3 region has the DNA TGTGCCAGCAGCCTACGGCGGGGGGATGAAAAACTGTTTTTT.

The chain couples TRBV6-2 or TRBV6-3 to TRBJ1-6; maybe TRBD1 (5 bases). Trimming left V 6 bases short and J 7 bases short, with 19 bases between. The CDR3 runs 16 residues. Germline assignment: CDR1 MNHEY and CDR2 SVGEGT. CDR3 DNA sequence: TGTGCCAGCAGCCTCGGGGCTCTGAGGGAAAATTCACCCCTCCACTTT. Its translation is CASSLGALRENSPLHF.

This sequence joins TRBV7-8 and TRBJ1-1, with no clear D. The CDR3 contains 10 residues. V was shortened by 5 bases and J by 11 bases, with 9 bases between the two germline ends. Looked up from germline, CDR1 is SGHVS and CDR2 is FQNEAQ. Written as DNA, the CDR3 is TGTGCCAGCAGCCCCACCGGGGCTTTCTTT. This codes for CASSPTGAFF.

This clone was picked up a small number of times. The chain has TRBV7-8 and TRBJ1-2, with TRBD1 identical over 7 bases. Unmatched junction bases numbered 2, after V lost 1 base and J lost 6 bases. The CDR3 runs to 13 residues. CDR1 is SGHVS, CDR2 FQNEAQ, per germline. The CDR3 spells CASSLVQGDGYTF. In DNA form, the CDR3 reads TGTGCCAGCAGCTTAGTCCAGGGGGATGGCTACACCTTC.

The V and J genes are TRBV5-1 and TRBJ2-1; D unclear. The CDR3 is 11 amino acids. The V gene's germline CDR1 is SGHRS and CDR2 YFSETQ. The V end lost 4 bases, the J end lost 9 bases, and 8 bases lay between the germline ends. CDR3 nucleotides: TGCGCCAGCAGCAGTACGGGTGAGCAGTTCTTC. It codes for CASSSTGEQFF.

This clone was seen only a few times. The chain employs TRBV6-2 or TRBV6-3 and TRBJ2-2, with no clear D. This CDR3 is 12 amino acids long. V was shortened by 4 bases and J by 1 base, with 1 base between the two germline ends. CDR1 and CDR2 from the germline V gene are MNHEY and SVGEGT. The CDR3 region is CASSWNTGELFF. CDR3 in DNA: TGTGCCAGCAGTTGGAACACCGGGGAGCTGTTTTTT.

This clone appeared a few times. V gene TRBV18 combines with J gene TRBJ2-2, with a tentative D call TRBD2 (5 bases). The CDR3 covers 17 residues. The V gene lost 1 base and the J gene lost 1 base, with 13 bases spanning the gap. From germline, CDR1 is KGHSH and CDR2 LQKENI. The CDR3 region has the DNA TGTGCCAGCTCACCACGAGGGCGAGCGAAGAACACCGGGGAGCTGTTTTTT. This sequence encodes CASSPRGRAKNTGELFF.

V and J are TRBV6-2 or TRBV6-3 and TRBJ2-3, with unresolved D. The CDR3 has 12 amino acids. V gave up 1 base and J gave up 6 bases, with 5 bases separating them. The germline V gene encodes CDR1 MNHEY and CDR2 SVGEGT. CDR3: CASSYFGDTQYF. The CDR3, as DNA: TGTGCCAGCAGTTACTTCGGCGATACGCAGTATTTT.

The rearrangement joins TRBV5-8 to TRBJ1-5, with TRBD1 as a possible D gene (5 bases). This CDR3 contains 15 residues. Germline V gene data show CDR1 as SGHTS and CDR2 as YDEGEE. Trimming took 1 base from V and 2 from J, leaving 10 bases between them. The CDR3 bases are TGTGCCAGCAGCTTGTTTGTGGGGGGCAATCAGCCCCAGCATTTT. Translating it yields CASSLFVGGNQPQHF.

V is TRBV6-5 and J is TRBJ1-5, with 7 nucleotides matching TRBD1. This CDR3 is 15 amino acids long. J was trimmed by 3 bases and V by 2 bases; bases with no gene match: 4. Looked up from germline, CDR1 is MNHEY and CDR2 is SVGAGI. CDR3 amino acids: CASSYPTGNNQPQHF. Here the CDR3 DNA reads TGTGCCAGCAGTTACCCGACAGGGAACAATCAGCCCCAGCATTTT.

The J gene is TRBJ1-4, the V gene TRBV5-1; tentative D call: TRBD1 (5 bases). V gave up 0 bases and J gave up 4 bases, with 7 bases separating them. This CDR3 spans 14 amino acids. CDR1 and CDR2 from the germline V gene are SGHRS and YFSETQ. For the CDR3, the DNA is TGCGCCAGCAGCTTGGGCCAGGGTAATGAAAAACTGTTTTTT. It yields the protein CASSLGQGNEKLFF. Using reference TRBV5-1 and TRBJ1-4 for the parts outside the CDR3, the full variable domain is KAGVTQTPRYLIKTRGQQVTLSCSPISGHRSVSWYQQTPGQGLQFLFEYFSETQRNKGNFPGRFSGRQFSNSRSEMNVSTLELGDSALYLCASSLGQGNEKLFFGSGTQLSVL.